These 11 T cell receptor beta chains were sequenced from one sample in a study of blood T cell repertoires in COVID-19. The table came from immunoSEQ multiplex PCR; TCRdb's copy has only in-frame clones and leaves some out. The table lists a few hundred thousand clones, about 89% of them singletons. Input material: PBMCs or T cells enriched from blood (not recorded which). The receptor set was obtained from a middle-aged woman who had been exposed to COVID-19.

V and J are TRBV18 and TRBJ2-5, with 7 bases that match TRBD2. Germline CDR1 and CDR2: KGHSH and LQKENI. This CDR3 spans 15 amino acids. After removal of 2 bases from V and 3 bases from J, the junction contained 6 bases not matched to a gene. The CDR3: CASSPLGGSEETQYF. In DNA form, the CDR3 reads TGTGCCAGCTCACCATTGGGAGGGAGTGAAGAGACCCAGTACTTC.

The chain uses TRBV21-1 and TRBJ2-2; the table's D call of TRBD2 was not tested on the DNA. TRBV21-1 is annotated as a pseudogene. CDR3 length: 12 residues. The CDR3 sequence is CASSKGGGELFF. Written as DNA, the CDR3 is TGTGCCAGCAGCAAGGGGGGCGGGGAGCTGTTTTTT.

V and J are TRBV11-3 and TRBJ2-5, with 10 bases identical to TRBD2. There are 17 residues in the CDR3. V lost 2 bases and J lost 2; bases outside the gene matches: 8. CDR1 SGHNT and CDR2 YENEEA come from the germline V gene. In nucleotides, the CDR3 is TGTGCCAGCAGCTTAAGACTAGCGGGTATATTTCAAGAGACCCAGTACTTC. Encoded protein: CASSLRLAGIFQETQYF.

The V and J genes are TRBV5-1 and TRBJ1-1; D possibly corresponds to TRBD1 (5 bases). Deletions cut 1 base from V and 1 base from J, with 8 bases between. The CDR3 consists of 14 residues. CDR1 is SGHRS, CDR2 YFSETQ, per germline. This chain's CDR3 is CASSLQTENTEAFF. The CDR3 nucleotides are TGCGCCAGCAGCTTGCAGACAGAGAACACTGAAGCTTTCTTT.

V is TRBV7-9 and J is TRBJ1-1; D gene ambiguous. The ends were cut back, 7 bases at V and 2 bases at J, with 11 bases in the middle. This CDR3 contains 13 residues. The germline gives CDR1 SEHNR, CDR2 FQNEAQ (reference sequence). The CDR3 nucleotides are TGTGCCAGCAATCAGGCAGTCAACACTGAAGCTTTCTTT. Protein sequence: CASNQAVNTEAFF.

The chain carries TRBV19 and TRBJ2-3; 10 bases agree with TRBD2. The germline V gene encodes CDR1 LNHDA and CDR2 SQIVND (reference sequence). V lost 3 bases, J lost 2 bases, and 11 bases stayed unmatched. CDR3 size: 18 residues. The CDR3 nucleotides are TGTGCCAGTAGTATTTCGAGGCTAGCGGGGGTTTTCACAGATACGCAGTATTTT. It encodes CASSISRLAGVFTDTQYF. Complete variable domain (other parts from reference TRBV19 and TRBJ2-3): DGGITQSPKYLFRKEGQNVTLSCEQNLNHDAMYWYRQDPGQGLRLIYYSQIVNDFQKGDIAEGYSVSREKKESFPLTVTSAQKNPTAFYLCASSISRLAGVFTDTQYFGPGTRLTVL.

CDR3 sequence reads: CASSLAGASNQPQHF. The CDR3 coding sequence is TGCGCCAGCAGCTTGGCAGGGGCCAGCAATCAGCCCCAGCATTTT. The rearrangement uses TRBV5-1 and TRBJ1-5; a possible D gene is TRBD1 (6 bases). CDR1 is SGHRS and CDR2 is YFSETQ in the germline V gene. The CDR3 runs to 15 residues. Trimming stripped 0 bases from V and 1 base from J, with 8 bases between.

This chain connects TRBV7-2 to TRBJ2-1; 12 nucleotides agree with TRBD2. V trimming: 5 bases; J trimming: 9 bases; junction bases outside the gene matches: 5. Germline assignment: CDR1 SGHTA and CDR2 FQGNSA. The CDR3 extends over 14 amino acids. The CDR3 coding sequence is TGTGCCAGCAGCAGACTAGCGGGAGTGGGTGAGCAGTTCTTC. Encoded protein: CASSRLAGVGEQFF.

This chain uses TRBV2 with TRBJ1-2; no clear D gene. Germline V lookup: CDR1 SNHLY, CDR2 FYNNEI. The germline V and J ends were trimmed by 8 bases and 5 bases, with 15 bases remaining between them. The CDR3 contains 13 residues. DNA for the CDR3: TGTGCCAGCCGCCGATGGGAGCTTTATGGCTACACCTTC. Protein: CASRRWELYGYTF.

The rearrangement uses TRBV5-1 and TRBJ1-4, with D perhaps TRBD1 (5 bases). CDR1 and CDR2 (germline): SGHRS, YFSETQ. Trimming took 0 bases from V and 8 from J, leaving 14 bases between them. This CDR3 spans 15 amino acids. CDR3 residues: CASSLGGREYEKLFF. The CDR3 DNA reads as TGCGCCAGCAGCTTGGGGGGCAGGGAATACGAAAAACTGTTTTTT.

This chain joins TRBV7-2 and TRBJ2-1, with 10 bases fitting TRBD1. The germline V gene has CDR1 SGHTA and CDR2 FQGNSA. V trimming: 4 bases; J trimming: 4 bases; junction bases outside the gene matches: 4. There are 15 residues in the CDR3. The CDR3 DNA sequence: TGTGCCAGCAGCTCGACAGGGGGCCTTTACAATGAGCAGTTCTTC. Protein product: CASSSTGGLYNEQFF.